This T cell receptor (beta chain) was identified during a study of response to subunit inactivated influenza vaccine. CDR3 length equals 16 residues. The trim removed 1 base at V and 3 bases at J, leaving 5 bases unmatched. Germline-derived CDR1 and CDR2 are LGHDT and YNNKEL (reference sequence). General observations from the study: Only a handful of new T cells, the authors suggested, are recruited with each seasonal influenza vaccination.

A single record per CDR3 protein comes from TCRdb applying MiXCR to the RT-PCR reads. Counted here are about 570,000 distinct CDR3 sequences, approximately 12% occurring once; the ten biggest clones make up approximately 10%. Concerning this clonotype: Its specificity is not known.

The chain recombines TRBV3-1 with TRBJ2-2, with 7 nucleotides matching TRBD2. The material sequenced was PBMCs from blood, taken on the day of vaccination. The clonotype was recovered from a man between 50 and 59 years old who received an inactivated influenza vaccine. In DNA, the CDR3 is TGTGCCAGCAGCCAAGTCTCTAGCGGTTACACCGGGGAGCTGTTTTTT. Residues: CASSQVSSGYTGELFF.